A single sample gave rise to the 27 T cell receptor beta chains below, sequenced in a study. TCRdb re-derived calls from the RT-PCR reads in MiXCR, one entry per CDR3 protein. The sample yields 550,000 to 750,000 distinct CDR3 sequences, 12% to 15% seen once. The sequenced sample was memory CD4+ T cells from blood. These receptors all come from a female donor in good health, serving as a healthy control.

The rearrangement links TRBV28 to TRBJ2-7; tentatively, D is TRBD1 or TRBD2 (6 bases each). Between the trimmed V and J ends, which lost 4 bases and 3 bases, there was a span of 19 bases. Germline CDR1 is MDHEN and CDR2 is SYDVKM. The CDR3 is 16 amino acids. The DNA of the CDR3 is TGTGCCAGCAGTTCCCACTACAGGGACTCCTACTACGAGCAGTACTTC. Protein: CASSSHYRDSYYEQYF.

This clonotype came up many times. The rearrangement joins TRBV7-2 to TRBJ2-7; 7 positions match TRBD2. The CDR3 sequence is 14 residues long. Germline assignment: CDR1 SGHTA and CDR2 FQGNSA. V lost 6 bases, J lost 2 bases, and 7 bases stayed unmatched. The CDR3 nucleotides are TGTGCCAGCAGTTTCAGAGCGGGAACCTACGAGCAGTACTTC. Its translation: CASSFRAGTYEQYF.

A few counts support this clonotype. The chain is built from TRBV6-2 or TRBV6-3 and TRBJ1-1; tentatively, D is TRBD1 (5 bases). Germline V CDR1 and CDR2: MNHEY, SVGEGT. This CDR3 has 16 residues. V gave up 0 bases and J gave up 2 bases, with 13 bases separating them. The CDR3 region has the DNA TGTGCCAGCAGTTACTCGGGGCTGGGAGTTAACACTGAAGCTTTCTTT. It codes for CASSYSGLGVNTEAFF.

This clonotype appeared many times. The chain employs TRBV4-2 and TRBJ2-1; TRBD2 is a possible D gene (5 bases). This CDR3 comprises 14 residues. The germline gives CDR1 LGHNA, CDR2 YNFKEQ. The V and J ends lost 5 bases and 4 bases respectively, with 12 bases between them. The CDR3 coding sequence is TGTGCCAGCAGCGCGCCGGGGAAATACAATGAGCAGTTCTTC. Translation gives CASSAPGKYNEQFF.

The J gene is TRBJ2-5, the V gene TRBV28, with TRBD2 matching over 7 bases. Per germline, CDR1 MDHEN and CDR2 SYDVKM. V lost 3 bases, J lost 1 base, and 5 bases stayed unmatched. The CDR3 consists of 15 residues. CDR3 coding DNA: TGTGCCAGCAGTTTGGCGGGGGATCTCCAAGAGACCCAGTACTTC. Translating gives CASSLAGDLQETQYF.

This chain's CDR3 is CSARDPSGRARGDEQFF. In DNA, the CDR3 is TGCAGTGCTAGAGATCCTAGCGGGAGGGCCCGGGGCGATGAGCAGTTCTTC. This sequence joins TRBV20-1 and TRBJ2-1; 12 positions agree with TRBD2. The V gene end was trimmed by 0 bases and the J gene end by 8 bases; junction bases not matched to a gene: 11. Germline V gives CDR1 DFQATT, CDR2 SNEGSKA (reference sequence). The CDR3 runs 17 residues.

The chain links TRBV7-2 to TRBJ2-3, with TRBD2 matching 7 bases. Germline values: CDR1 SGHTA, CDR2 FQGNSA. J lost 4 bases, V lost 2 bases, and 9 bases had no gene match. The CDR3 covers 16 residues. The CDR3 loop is CASSLFGAGVPDTQYF. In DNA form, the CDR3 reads TGTGCCAGCAGCTTATTCGGTGCGGGGGTCCCAGATACGCAGTATTTT.

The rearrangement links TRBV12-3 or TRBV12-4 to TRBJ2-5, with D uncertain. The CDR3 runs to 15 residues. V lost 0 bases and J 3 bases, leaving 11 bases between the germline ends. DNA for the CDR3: TGTGCCAGCAGTTTAGCGGGTGGGCCAAAAGAGACCCAGTACTTC. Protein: CASSLAGGPKETQYF.

CDR3 coding DNA: TGCGCCAGCAGCTTAGAAGGGACAGGTCATCAGCCCCAGCATTTT. Its protein is CASSLEGTGHQPQHF. J is TRBJ1-5 and V is TRBV5-1; 8 bases are shared with TRBD1. CDR1 and CDR2 (germline): SGHRS, YFSETQ. The J segment lost 5 bases and the V segment lost 2 bases, leaving 6 bases of the junction unmatched. The CDR3 is 15 amino acids.

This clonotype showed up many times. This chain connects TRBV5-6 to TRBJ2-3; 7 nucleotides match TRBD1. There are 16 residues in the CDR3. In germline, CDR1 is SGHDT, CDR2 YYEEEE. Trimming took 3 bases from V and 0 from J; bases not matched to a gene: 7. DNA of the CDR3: TGTGCCAGCAGCTACACAGGGGCCCCAAGCACAGATACGCAGTATTTT. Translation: CASSYTGAPSTDTQYF.

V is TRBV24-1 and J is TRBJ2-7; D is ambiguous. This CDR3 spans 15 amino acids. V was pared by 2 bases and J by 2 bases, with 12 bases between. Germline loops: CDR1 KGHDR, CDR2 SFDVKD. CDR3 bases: TGTGCCACCAGTGATTCCCTCGCGGCGACCTACGAGCAGTACTTC. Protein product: CATSDSLAATYEQYF.

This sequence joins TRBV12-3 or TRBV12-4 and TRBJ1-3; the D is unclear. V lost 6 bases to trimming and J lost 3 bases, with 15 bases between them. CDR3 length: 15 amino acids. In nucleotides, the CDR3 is TGTGCCAGCAGCCCGAATCGGATGGGTGGAAACACCATATATTTT. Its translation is CASSPNRMGGNTIYF.

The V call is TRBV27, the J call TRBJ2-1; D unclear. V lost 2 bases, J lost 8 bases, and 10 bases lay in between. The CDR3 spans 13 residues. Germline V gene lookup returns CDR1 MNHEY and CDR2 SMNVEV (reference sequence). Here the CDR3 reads CASSLTPPDEQFF. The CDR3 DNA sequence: TGTGCCAGCAGTTTAACGCCCCCGGATGAGCAGTTCTTC.

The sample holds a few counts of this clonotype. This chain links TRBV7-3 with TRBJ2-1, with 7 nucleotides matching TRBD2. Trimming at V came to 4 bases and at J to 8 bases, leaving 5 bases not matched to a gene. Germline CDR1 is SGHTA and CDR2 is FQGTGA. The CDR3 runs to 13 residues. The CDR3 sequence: CASSSRGGDEQFF. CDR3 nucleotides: TGTGCCAGCAGCTCCCGGGGAGGGGATGAGCAGTTCTTC.

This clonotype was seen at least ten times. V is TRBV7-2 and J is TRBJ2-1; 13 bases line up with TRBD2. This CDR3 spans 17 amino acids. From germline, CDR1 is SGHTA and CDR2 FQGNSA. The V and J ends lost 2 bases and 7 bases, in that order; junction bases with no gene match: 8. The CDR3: CASSLTILAGGGNEQFF. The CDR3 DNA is TGTGCCAGCAGCTTAACCATACTAGCGGGAGGGGGTAATGAGCAGTTCTTC.

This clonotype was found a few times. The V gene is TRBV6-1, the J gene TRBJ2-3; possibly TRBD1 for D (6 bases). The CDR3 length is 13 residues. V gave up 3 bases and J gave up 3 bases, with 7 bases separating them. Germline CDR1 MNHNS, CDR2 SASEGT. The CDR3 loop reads CASSDTGTDTQYF. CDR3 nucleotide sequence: TGTGCCAGCAGTGACACAGGGACAGATACGCAGTATTTT.

The CDR3 here is CASRYTILGDGQTNTEAFF. The CDR3 DNA reads as TGTGCCAGCAGATACACTATCCTCGGGGACGGACAGACGAACACTGAAGCTTTCTTT. V gene TRBV6-2 or TRBV6-3 combines with J gene TRBJ1-1, with TRBD1 as a possible D gene (6 bases). The CDR3 consists of 19 residues. Germline V CDR1 and CDR2: MNHEY, SVGEGT. V lost 6 bases and J 1 base, leaving 27 bases between the germline ends.

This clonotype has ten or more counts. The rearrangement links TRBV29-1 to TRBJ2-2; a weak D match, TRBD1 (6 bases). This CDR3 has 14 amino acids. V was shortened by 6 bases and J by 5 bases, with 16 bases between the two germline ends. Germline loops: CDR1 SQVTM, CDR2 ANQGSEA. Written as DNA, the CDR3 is TGCAGCGTCGTCGGACTCCAGGGGACCGGGGAGCTGTTTTTT. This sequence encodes CSVVGLQGTGELFF.

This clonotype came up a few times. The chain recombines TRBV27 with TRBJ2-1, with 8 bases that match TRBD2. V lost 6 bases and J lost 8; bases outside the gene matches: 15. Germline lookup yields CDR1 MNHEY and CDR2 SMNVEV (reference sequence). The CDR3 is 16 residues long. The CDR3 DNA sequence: TGTGCCAGCAGGGACTTAAACGGGGGGGCGGGTGATGAGCAGTTCTTC. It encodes CASRDLNGGAGDEQFF.

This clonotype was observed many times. CDR3 sequence (DNA): TGCAGTGCCCCGGGGCGGGAGTACTCCTACGAGCAGTACTTC. Protein sequence: CSAPGREYSYEQYF. The genes are TRBV20-1 and TRBJ2-7; the match to TRBD2 covers 7 bases. The CDR3 consists of 14 residues. V was pared by 6 bases and J by 0 bases, with 8 bases of the junction left unmatched. Germline CDR1 is DFQATT and CDR2 is SNEGSKA (reference sequence).

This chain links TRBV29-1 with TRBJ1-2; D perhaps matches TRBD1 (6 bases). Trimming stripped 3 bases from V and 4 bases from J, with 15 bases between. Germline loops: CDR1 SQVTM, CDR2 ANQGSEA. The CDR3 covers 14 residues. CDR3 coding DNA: TGCAGCGTTGAGGGGGGTGGCAGGGGCTATGGCTACACCTTC. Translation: CSVEGGGRGYGYTF.

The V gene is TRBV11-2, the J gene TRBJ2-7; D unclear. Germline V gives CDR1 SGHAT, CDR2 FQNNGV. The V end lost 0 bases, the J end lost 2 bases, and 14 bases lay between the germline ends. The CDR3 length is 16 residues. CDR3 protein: CASSLEVGLSAYEQYF. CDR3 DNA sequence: TGTGCCAGCAGCTTAGAAGTCGGCCTTTCCGCCTACGAGCAGTACTTC.

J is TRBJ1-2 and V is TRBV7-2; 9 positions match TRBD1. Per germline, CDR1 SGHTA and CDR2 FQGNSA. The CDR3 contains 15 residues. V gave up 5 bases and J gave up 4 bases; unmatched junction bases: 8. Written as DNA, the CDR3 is TGTGCCAGCAGCCCCGGACCGGGACAGGGCTATGGCTACACCTTC. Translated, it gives CASSPGPGQGYGYTF.

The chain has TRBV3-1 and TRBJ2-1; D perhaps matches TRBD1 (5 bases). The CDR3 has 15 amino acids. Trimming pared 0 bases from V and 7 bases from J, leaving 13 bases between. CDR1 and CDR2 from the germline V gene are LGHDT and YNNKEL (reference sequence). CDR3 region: CASSQDLLKGNEQFF. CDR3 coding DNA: TGTGCCAGCAGCCAAGATCTTCTGAAGGGGAATGAGCAGTTCTTC.

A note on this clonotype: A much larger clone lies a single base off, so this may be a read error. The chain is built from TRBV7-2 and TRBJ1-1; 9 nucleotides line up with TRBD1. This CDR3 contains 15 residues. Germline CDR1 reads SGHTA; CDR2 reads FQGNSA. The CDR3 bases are TGTGCCATCAGCTTAGTCGTGACAGGGGGCACTGAAGCTTTCTTT. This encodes CAISLVVTGGTEAFF.

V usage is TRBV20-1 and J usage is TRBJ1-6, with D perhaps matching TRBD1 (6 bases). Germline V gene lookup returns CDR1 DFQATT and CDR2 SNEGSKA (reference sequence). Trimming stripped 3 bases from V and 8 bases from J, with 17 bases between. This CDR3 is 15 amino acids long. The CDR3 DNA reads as TGCAGTGCTAGCCCCAGGGGCATCTCGTATTCACCCCTCCACTTT. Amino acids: CSASPRGISYSPLHF.

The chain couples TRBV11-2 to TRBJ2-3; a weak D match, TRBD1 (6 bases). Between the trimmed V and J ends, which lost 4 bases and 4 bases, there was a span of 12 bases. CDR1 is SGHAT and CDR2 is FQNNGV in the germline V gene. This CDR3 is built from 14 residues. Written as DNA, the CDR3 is TGTGCCAGCAGCTCGGACAGTAACCCAGATACGCAGTATTTT. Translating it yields CASSSDSNPDTQYF.